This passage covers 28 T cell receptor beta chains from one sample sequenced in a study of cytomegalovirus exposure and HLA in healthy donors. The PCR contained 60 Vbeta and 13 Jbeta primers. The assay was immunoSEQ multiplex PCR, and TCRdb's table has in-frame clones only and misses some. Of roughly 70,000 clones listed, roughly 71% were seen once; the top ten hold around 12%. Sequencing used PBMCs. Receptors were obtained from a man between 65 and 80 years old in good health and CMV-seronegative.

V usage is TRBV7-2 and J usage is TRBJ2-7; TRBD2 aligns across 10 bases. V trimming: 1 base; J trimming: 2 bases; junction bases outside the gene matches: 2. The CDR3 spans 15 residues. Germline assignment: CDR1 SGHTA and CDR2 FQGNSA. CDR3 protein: CASSLGTSGTYEQYF. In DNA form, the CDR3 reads TGTGCCAGCAGCTTAGGGACTAGCGGTACCTACGAGCAGTACTTC.

The CDR3 spells CASSLTAGVYNEQFF. CDR3 bases: TGTGCCAGCAGCTTAACAGCGGGGGTATACAATGAGCAGTTCTTC. The rearrangement links TRBV7-2 to TRBJ2-1; 8 bases map to TRBD2. Trimming at V came to 2 bases and at J to 4 bases, leaving 4 bases not matched to a gene. CDR3 size: 15 residues. Germline loops: CDR1 SGHTA, CDR2 FQGNSA.

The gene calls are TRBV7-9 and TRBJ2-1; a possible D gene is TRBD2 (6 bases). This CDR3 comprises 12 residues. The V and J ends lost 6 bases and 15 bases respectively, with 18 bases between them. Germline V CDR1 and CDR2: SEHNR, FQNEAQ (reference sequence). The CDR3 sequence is CASRGTGVPLFF. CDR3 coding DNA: TGTGCCAGCAGAGGGACTGGGGTACCTCTGTTCTTC.

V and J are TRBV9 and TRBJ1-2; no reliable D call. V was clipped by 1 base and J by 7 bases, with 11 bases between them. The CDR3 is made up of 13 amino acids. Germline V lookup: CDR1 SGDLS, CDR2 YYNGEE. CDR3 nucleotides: TGTGCCAGCAGCGTATCTTGGGGAGCTGGCTACACCTTC. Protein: CASSVSWGAGYTF.

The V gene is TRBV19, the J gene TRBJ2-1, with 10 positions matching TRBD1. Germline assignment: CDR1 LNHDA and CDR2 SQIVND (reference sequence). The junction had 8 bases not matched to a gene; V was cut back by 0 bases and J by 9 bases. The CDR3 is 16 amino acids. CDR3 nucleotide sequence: TGTGCCAGTAGTATAGATCCGAGACAGGGGGCCGTTGAGCAGTTCTTC. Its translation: CASSIDPRQGAVEQFF.

The CDR3, as DNA: TGCGCCAGCAGTCCGAATTCTATCACAGATACGCAGTATTTT. It specifies CASSPNSITDTQYF. The chain couples TRBV10-1 to TRBJ2-3; D remains unclear. V lost 5 bases and J 2 bases, leaving 11 bases between the germline ends. The CDR3 runs 14 residues. Germline CDR1 is WNHNN and CDR2 is SYGVQD (reference sequence).

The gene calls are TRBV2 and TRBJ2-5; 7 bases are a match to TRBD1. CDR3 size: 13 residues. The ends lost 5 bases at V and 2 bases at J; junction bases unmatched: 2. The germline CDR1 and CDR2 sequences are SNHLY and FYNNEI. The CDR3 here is CASSSDRQETQYF. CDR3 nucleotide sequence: TGTGCCAGCAGTTCGGACAGGCAAGAGACCCAGTACTTC.

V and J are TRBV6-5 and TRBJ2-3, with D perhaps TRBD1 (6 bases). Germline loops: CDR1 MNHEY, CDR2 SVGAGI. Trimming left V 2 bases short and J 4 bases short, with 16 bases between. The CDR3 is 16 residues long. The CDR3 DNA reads TGTGCCAGCAGTTACAACGGACAGCCAAATGCAGATACGCAGTATTTT. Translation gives CASSYNGQPNADTQYF.

The DNA for the CDR3 is TGTGCCAGTAGTATTATGGCCAACTCCTACAATGAGCAGTTCTTC. It specifies CASSIMANSYNEQFF. The V call is TRBV19, the J call TRBJ2-1; D is undetermined. V dropped 3 bases and J dropped 0 bases, with 9 bases sitting between them. The CDR3 extends over 15 amino acids. CDR1 and CDR2 (germline): LNHDA, SQIVND (reference sequence).

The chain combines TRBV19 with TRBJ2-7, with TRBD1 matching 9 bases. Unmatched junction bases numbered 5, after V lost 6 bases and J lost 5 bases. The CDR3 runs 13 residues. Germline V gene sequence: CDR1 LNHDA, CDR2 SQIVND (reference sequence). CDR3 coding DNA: TGTGCCAGTAGCCCCAGGACAGGGGACGAGCAGTACTTC. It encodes CASSPRTGDEQYF.

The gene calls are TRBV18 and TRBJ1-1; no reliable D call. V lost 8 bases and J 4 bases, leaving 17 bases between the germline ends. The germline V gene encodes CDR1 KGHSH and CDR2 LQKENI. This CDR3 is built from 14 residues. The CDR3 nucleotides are TGTGCCAGCCAAGGAATAGAGGGAGGCACTGAAGCTTTCTTT. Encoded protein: CASQGIEGGTEAFF.

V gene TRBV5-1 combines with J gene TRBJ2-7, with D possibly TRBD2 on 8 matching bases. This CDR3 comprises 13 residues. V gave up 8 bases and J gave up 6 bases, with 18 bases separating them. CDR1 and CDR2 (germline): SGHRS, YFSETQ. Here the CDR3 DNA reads TGCGCCAGTTCCGGACAGGCGGGGGGCGAGCAGTACTTC. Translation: CASSGQAGGEQYF. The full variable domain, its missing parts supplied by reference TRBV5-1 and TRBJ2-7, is KAGVTQTPRYLIKTRGQQVTLSCSPISGHRSVSWYQQTPGQGLQFLFEYFSETQRNKGNFPGRFSGRQFSNSRSEMNVSTLELGDSALYLCASSGQAGGEQYFGPGTRLTVT.

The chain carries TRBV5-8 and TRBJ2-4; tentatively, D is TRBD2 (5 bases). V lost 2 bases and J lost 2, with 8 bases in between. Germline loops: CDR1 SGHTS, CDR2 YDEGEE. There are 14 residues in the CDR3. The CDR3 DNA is TGTGCCAGCAGCTTCCCGGGGACCAAAAACATTCAGTACTTC. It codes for CASSFPGTKNIQYF.

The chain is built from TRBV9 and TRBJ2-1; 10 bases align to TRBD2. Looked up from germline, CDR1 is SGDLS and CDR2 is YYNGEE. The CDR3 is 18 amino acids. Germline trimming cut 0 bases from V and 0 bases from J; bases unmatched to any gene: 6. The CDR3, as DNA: TGTGCCAGCAGCGTAGGTCTAGCGGGGGCAAGCTCCTACAATGAGCAGTTCTTC. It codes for CASSVGLAGASSYNEQFF.

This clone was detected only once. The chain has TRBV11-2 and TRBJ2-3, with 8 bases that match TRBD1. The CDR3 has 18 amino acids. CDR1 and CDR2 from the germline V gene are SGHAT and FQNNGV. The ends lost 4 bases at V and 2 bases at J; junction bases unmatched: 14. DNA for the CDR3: TGTGCCAGCAGCTCCCGACAGGGGCCCACTTACTACACAGATACGCAGTATTTT. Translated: CASSSRQGPTYYTDTQYF.

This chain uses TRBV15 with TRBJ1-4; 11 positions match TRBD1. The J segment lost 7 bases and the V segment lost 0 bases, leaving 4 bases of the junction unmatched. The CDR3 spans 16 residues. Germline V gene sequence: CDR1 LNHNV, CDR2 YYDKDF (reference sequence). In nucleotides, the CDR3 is TGTGCCACCAGCAGAGATGGGACAGGGGGTGGTGAAAAACTGTTTTTT. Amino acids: CATSRDGTGGGEKLFF.

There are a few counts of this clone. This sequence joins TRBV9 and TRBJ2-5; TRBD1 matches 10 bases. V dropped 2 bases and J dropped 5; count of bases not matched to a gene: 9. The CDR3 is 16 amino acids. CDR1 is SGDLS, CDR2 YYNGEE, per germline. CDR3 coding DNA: TGTGCCAGCAGCGTCGGCGGGACAGGGGTTTTCGAGACCCAGTACTTC. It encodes CASSVGGTGVFETQYF.

The CDR3 is CSAAGITEAFF. CDR3 in DNA: TGCAGTGCTGCCGGGATCACTGAAGCTTTCTTT. This chain connects TRBV20-1 to TRBJ1-1, with no clear D. The CDR3 totals 11 residues. The V gene's germline CDR1 is DFQATT and CDR2 SNEGSKA (reference sequence). V was shortened by 5 bases and J by 4 bases, with 8 bases between the two germline ends.

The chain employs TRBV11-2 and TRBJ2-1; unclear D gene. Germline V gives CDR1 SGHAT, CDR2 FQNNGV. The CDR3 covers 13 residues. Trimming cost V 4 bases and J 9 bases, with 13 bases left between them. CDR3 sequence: CASSSINSGEQFF. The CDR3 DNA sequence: TGTGCCAGCAGCTCCATTAACTCGGGTGAGCAGTTCTTC.

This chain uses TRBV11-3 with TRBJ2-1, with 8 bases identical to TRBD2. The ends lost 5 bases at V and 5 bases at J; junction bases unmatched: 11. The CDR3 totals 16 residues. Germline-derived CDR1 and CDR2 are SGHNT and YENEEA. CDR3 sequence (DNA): TGTGCCAGCAGCCAGAGGGGGGCGGGAGGCCACAATGAGCAGTTCTTC. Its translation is CASSQRGAGGHNEQFF.

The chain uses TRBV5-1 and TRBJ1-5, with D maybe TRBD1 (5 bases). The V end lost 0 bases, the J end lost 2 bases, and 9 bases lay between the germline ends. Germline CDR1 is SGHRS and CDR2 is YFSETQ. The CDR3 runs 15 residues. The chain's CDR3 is CASSLAGLGNQPQHF. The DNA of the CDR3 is TGCGCCAGCAGCTTGGCAGGGTTGGGCAATCAGCCCCAGCATTTT.

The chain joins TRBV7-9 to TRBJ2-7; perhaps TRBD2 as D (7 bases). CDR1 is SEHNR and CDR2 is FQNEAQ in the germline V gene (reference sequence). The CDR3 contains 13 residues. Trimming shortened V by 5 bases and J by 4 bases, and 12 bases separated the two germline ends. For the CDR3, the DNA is TGTGCCAGCAGCCGGGGGGCCCGGTACGAGCAGTACTTC. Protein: CASSRGARYEQYF.

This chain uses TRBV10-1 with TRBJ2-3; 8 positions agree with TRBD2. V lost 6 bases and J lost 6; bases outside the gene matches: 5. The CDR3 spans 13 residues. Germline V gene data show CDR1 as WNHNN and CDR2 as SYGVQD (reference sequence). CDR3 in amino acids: CASSLKRGDTQYF. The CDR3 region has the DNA TGCGCCAGCAGCCTTAAGCGGGGGGATACGCAGTATTTT.

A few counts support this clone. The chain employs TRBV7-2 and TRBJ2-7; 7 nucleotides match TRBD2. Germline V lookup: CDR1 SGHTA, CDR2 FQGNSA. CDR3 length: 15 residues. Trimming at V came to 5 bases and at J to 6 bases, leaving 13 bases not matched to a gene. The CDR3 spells CASSRGGLVSPEQYF. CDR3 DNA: TGTGCCAGCAGCCGAGGAGGACTAGTTTCGCCCGAGCAGTACTTC.

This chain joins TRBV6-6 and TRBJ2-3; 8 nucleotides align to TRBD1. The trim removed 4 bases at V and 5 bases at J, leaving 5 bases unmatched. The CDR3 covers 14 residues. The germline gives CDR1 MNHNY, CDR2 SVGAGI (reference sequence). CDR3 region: CASSSDREGDTQYF. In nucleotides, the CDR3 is TGTGCCAGCAGTTCGGACAGGGAAGGAGATACGCAGTATTTT.

For the CDR3, the DNA is TGCGCCAGCAGCTTGGGCAGCAATGAGCAGTTCTTC. This codes for CASSLGSNEQFF. The genes are TRBV5-1 and TRBJ2-1; D unclear. The CDR3 is 12 residues long. Germline CDR1 and CDR2: SGHRS and YFSETQ. With 0 bases removed from V and 6 bases from J, the gap between germline ends came to 4 bases.

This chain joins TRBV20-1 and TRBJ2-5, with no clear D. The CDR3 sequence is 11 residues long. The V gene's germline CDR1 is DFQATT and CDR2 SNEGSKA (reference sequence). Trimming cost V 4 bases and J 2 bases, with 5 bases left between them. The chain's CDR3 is CSAKQQETQYF. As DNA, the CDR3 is TGCAGTGCTAAACAGCAAGAGACCCAGTACTTC.

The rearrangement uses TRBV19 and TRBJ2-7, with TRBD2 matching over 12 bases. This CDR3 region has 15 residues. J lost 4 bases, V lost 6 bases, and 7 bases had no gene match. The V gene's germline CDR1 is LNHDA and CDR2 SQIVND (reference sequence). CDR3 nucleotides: TGTGCCAGTAGCCAGACTAGCGGGGGACCATACGAGCAGTACTTC. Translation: CASSQTSGGPYEQYF.